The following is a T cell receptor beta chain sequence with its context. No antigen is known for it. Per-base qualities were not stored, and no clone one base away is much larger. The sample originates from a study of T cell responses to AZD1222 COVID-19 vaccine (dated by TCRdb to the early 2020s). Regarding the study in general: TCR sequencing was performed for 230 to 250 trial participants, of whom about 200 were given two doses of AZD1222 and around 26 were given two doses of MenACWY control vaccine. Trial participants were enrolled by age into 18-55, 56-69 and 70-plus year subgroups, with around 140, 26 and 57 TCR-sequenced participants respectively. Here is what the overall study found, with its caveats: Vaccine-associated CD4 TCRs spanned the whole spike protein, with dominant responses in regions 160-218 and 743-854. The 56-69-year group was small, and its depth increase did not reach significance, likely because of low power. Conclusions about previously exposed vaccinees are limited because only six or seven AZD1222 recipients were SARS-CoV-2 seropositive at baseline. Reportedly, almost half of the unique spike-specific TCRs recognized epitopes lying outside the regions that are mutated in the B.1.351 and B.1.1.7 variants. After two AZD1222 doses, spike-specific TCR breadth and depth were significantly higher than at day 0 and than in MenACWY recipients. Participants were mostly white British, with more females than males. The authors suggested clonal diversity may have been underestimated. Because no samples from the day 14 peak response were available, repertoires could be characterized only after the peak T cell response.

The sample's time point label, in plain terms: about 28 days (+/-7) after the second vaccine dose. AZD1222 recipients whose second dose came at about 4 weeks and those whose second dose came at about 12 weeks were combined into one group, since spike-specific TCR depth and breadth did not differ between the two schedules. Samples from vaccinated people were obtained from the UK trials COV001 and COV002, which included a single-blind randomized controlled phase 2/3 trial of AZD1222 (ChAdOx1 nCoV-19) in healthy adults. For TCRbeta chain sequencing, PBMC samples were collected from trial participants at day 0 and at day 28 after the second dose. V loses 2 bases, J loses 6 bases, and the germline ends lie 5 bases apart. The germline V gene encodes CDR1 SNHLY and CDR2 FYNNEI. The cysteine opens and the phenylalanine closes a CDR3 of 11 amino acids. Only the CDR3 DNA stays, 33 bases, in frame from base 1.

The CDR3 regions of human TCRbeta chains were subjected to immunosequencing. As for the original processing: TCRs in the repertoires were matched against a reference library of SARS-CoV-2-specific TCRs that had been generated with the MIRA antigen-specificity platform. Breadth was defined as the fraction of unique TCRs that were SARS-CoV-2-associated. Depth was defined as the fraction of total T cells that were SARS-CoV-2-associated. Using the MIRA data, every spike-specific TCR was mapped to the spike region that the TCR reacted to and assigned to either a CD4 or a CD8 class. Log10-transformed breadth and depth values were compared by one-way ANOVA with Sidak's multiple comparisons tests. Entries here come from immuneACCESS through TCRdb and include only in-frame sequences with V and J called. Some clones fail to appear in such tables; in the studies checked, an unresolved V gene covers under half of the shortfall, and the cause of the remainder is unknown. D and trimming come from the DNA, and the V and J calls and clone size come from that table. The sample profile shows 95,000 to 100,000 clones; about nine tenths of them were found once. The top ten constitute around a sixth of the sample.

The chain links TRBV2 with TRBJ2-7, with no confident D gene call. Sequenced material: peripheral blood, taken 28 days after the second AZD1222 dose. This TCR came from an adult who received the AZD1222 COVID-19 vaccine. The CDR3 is CASSEPREQYF. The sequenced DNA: TGTGCCAGCAGTGAACCCCGCGAGCAGTACTTC.